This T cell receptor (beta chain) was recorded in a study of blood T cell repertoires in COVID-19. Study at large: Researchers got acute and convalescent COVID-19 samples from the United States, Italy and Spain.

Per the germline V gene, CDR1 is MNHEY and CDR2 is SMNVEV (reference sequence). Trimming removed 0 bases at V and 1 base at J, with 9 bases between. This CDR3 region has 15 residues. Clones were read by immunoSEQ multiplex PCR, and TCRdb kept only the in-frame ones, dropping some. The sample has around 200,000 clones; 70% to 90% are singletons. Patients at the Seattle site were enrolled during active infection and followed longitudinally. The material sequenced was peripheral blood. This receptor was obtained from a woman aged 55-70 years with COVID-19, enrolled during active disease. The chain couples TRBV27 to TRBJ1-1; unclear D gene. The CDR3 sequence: CASSLSQHRNTEAFF. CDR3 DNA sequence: TGTGCCAGCAGTTTATCCCAACATCGGAACACTGAAGCTTTCTTT.